Sequencing of this TCR beta chain was carried out in a study of radiation and T cells in renal cell carcinoma (dated by TCRdb to 2018 to 2021). In terms of the full investigation: The samples were obtained from a clinical trial, where primary renal cell carcinomas were treated with 15 Gy stereotactic body radiation therapy and then removed by nephrectomy 4 weeks afterward. A total of 50 to 60 samples underwent TCR beta sequencing, made up of 26 tumors and about 27 peripheral blood samples. Across all 53 samples, under 5,000,000 unique CDR3 nucleotide sequences encoding approximately 3,000,000 unique CDR3 amino acid sequences were identified.

What the work shows at the level of the full study, not this receptor alone: Because the trial had a single-armed design, the trial could not examine how radiation dose or scheduling affected the TCR repertoire. Blood repertoire dynamics were not followed beyond 4 weeks after treatment. In blood, the top tumor clonotypes increased between baseline and 2 weeks post-radiation and then shrank by 4 weeks, which suggests that tumor-resident clones expanded only transiently. Because pretreatment tumor biopsies were not available, the study could not determine whether clonotypes were already present within the tumor at baseline.

A remark on this clone: Its antigen target is currently unknown. Base qualities are not recorded, but no much larger clone differs from it by a single base.

CDR1 and CDR2, looked up from the germline V gene, are SNHLY and FYNNEI. Relative to germline, V is 3 bases shorter and J is 15 bases shorter, with 18 bases between their ends. Spanning cysteine to phenylalanine, the CDR3 consists of 14 amino acids. Left in the record is the CDR3 DNA by itself, 42 bases read in frame from the first base. Per the publication, the time point label means: blood 2 weeks post-SBRT. The label giving this sample's treatment or condition can be read as: 15 Gy SBRT to primary tumor, nephrectomy 4 weeks later. To follow tumor-enriched clonotypes, peripheral blood was collected serially from radiation-treated patients at baseline and again at 2 weeks and 4 weeks after SBRT. All patients had renal cell carcinoma with clear cell pathology. The QIAamp DNA Blood Mini Kit (Qiagen) was used to prepare genomic DNA for TCR sequencing. Only samples passing all quality control checks were included in the analyses.

TCR beta libraries were generated from genomic DNA with the immunoSEQ kit, following the manufacturer's recommendations. To prepare the libraries, a first multiplex PCR with proprietary primers was run, followed by a second PCR that added unique barcodes, and a bead cleanup was done after each round. A positive control reaction and a negative control reaction, both provided in the kit, were run with every batch of samples. The final libraries underwent checking on an Agilent 4200 TapeStation D1000 ScreenTape, volumetric pooling, and quantification by qPCR. Sequencing was performed on an Illumina NextSeq500 using a MidOutput 150-cycle cartridge, with 156 Read1 cycles, 15 Index1 cycles, and the kit custom primers. The pooled library was loaded at 0.95 to 1 pM, with an approximately 21% PhiX control spiked in. On the authors' methods: The vendor-processed data were analyzed in R, and a clonotype was defined as all T cells that share the same CDR3 nucleotide sequence. For clone abundance analyses, frequencies were normalized to the 10,000 most abundant clones in each sample. Public T cell clones, which averaged fewer than five per sample, were excluded before analysis. Tumor-enriched and baseline blood-enriched clonotypes were defined by at least a 32-fold difference in abundance between compartments. Clonotypes expanded or contracted between blood time points were identified with a beta-binomial differential abundance model. Similarity between tumor and blood repertoires was quantified using the Baroni-Urbani and Buser coefficient, and groups were compared with two-tailed Wilcoxon tests in R. The table comes from immuneACCESS by way of TCRdb, which keeps in-frame sequences with V and J called. Part of the clones is missing from these tables; in studies checked, under half for an unresolved V gene and the rest for unknown reasons. V and J calls plus clone size are reproduced from that table; the DNA served to infer D and trimming. Within this sample are more than 20,000 clones, with over 70% of them counted one time only. Roughly 30% of the sample rests with the top ten.

In this chain, TRBV2 is recombined with TRBJ1-6; TRBD1 is a possible D gene, resting on 5 matching bases. The source material was blood, sampled from a patient whose treatment included radiotherapy and nephrectomy. The sequence was obtained from a man in his fifties or sixties with renal cell carcinoma. CDR3 region: CASSEWEGTLGLHF. The nucleotides are TGTGCCAGCAGTGAGTGGGAAGGGACTCTGGGCCTCCACTTT.